These T cell receptor beta chains were read from a single sample in a study of read filtering for tumor transcriptome and immune sequencing. Using its own MiXCR run on the reads, TCRdb lists one record per CDR3 protein. The sample carries 50,000 or so distinct CDR3 sequences, roughly 12% recorded once. Sequencing was carried out using a population of CD138-negative cells sorted from bone marrow. The receptors shown here come from a donor at least 40 years old with multiple myeloma. The CDR3 runs from the conserved cysteine through the conserved F or W. A D gene is named only where the DNA matches it firmly. Rows give clone size only sometimes, using once, few, many, or a class for an expanded clone.

D	V	J	size	DNA	CDR3
.	TRBV7-2	TRBJ1-5	many	TGTGCCAGCAGCTTAAATAAGGAACAGCCCCAGCATTTT	CASSLNKEQPQHF
TRBD1	TRBV30	TRBJ1-1	medium-sized	TGTGCCTGGAGTACCTTACAGGGGGACACTGAAGCTTTCTTT	CAWSTLQGDTEAFF
.	TRBV20-1	TRBJ2-7	many	TGCAGTGCTAGACCCGGGACATGGGGCGAGCAGTACTTC	CSARPGTWGEQYF
TRBD2	TRBV20-1	TRBJ2-3	many	TGCAGTGCTATCAAGCGGGAGGGCCGAATGACAGATACGCAGTATTTT	CSAIKREGRMTDTQYF
TRBD2	TRBV27	TRBJ2-1	many	TGTGCCAGCACCCCTCTAGCGGGAGGTTTCAATGAGCAGTTCTTC	CASTPLAGGFNEQFF
TRBD1	TRBV7-8	TRBJ1-1	many	TGTGCCAGCAGCGCCTACAGGGGGGCGACTGAAGCTTTCTTT	CASSAYRGATEAFF
TRBD2	TRBV2	TRBJ2-5	many	TGTGCCAGCGGGAGCGGGACCAATAGTCAAGAGACCCAGTACTTC	CASGSGTNSQETQYF
.	TRBV4-1	TRBJ1-2	many	TGCGCCAGCAGCCAAGCTTCAGGGCGATATGGCTACACCTTC	CASSQASGRYGYTF
TRBD2	TRBV20-1	TRBJ2-1	many	TGCAGTGCCTCCGGACTAGCGGGAGGTGGGAATGAGCAGTTCTTC	CSASGLAGGGNEQFF
.	TRBV20-1	TRBJ2-2	many	TGCAGTCTTGCTACCAACACCAGGGAGCTGTTTTTT	CSLATNTRELFF
.	TRBV4-3	TRBJ1-1	many	TGCGCCAGCAGCCAAGAACTGGGCTATGACACTGAAGCTTTCTTT	CASSQELGYDTEAFF
TRBD2	TRBV23-1	TRBJ2-5	many	TGCGCCAGCAGAAGGGAGGGCTTGTACCAAGAGACCCAGTACTTC	CASRREGLYQETQYF
.	TRBV6-6	TRBJ2-7	many	TGTGCCAGCAGTTACGGGGGGTCCGAGCAGTACTTC	CASSYGGSEQYF
TRBD1	TRBV24-1	TRBJ2-2	many	TGTGCCGTTGGACAGGGGGCGATCGGGGAGCTGTTTTTT	CAVGQGAIGELFF
.	TRBV19	TRBJ2-1	many	TGTGCCAGTAATGAGGGGCGCTCCTACAATGAGCAGTTCTTC	CASNEGRSYNEQFF
TRBD2	TRBV4-1	TRBJ2-1	.	TGCGCCAGCAGTCGGACTAGCGGAGCCTACAATGAGCAGTTCTTC	CASSRTSGAYNEQFF
.	TRBV10-3	TRBJ1-3	.	TGTGCCATCAGTGAGTCAGGGCTTGGAAACACCATATATTTT	CAISESGLGNTIYF
.	TRBV5-1	TRBJ2-1	many	TGCGCCAGCAGCTTGCGAGCGGAGACCTACTACAATGAGCAGTTCTTC	CASSLRAETYYNEQFF
.	TRBV11-2	TRBJ2-1	many	TGTGCCAGCAGCTTAGAACGTGCGGTCAATGAGCAGTTCTTC	CASSLERAVNEQFF
.	TRBV6-1	TRBJ2-2	many	TGTGCCAGCAGTAATGTGATAAACACCGGGGAGCTGTTTTTT	CASSNVINTGELFF
.	TRBV30	TRBJ2-1	many	TGTGCCTGGAGTGTAGCCCGAGGAGGTCCAGATTACAATGAGCAGTTCTTC	CAWSVARGGPDYNEQFF
.	TRBV6-2/TRBV6-3	TRBJ2-1	once	TGTGCCTGCAGTTATCTCGGCTCTTACAATGAGCAGCTCTTC	CACSYLGSYNEQLF
TRBD2	TRBV3-1	TRBJ2-7	.	TGTACCAGCAGCCAAGAACTAGCGGACGGGCGGGAGCAGTACTTC	CTSSQELADGREQYF
.	TRBV6-1	TRBJ1-5	many	TGTGCCAGCTTCCGGGATAGCAATCAGCCCCAGCATTTT	CASFRDSNQPQHF
.	TRBV5-1	TRBJ1-1	many	TGCGCCAGCAGCGTGACAAGGGACACTGAAGCTTTCTTT	CASSVTRDTEAFF
.	TRBV14	TRBJ1-3	.	TGTGCCAGCAGCCAAGATAGGGTTTCTGGAAACACCATATATTTT	CASSQDRVSGNTIYF
TRBD2	TRBV12-3/TRBV12-4	TRBJ2-7	many	TGTGCCAGCAGTTTATGGACTAGCGGGATGTACGAGCAGTACTTC	CASSLWTSGMYEQYF